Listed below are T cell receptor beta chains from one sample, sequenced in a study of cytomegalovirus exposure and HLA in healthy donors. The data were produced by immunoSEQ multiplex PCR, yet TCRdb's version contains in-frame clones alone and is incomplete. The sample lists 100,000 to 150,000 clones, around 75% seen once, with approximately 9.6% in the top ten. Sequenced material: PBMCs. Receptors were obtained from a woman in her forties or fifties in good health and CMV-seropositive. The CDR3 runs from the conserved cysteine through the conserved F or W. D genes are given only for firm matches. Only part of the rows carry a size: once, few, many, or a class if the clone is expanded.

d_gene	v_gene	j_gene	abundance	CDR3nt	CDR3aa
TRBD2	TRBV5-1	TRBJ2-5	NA	TGCGCCAGCAGCCAACATGGGGGGGGTAATCGCGACCAGTACTTC	CASSQHGGGNRDQYF
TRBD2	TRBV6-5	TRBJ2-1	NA	TGTGCCAGCAGTTCGGCTAGCGGGAGGGACGACAATGAGCAGTTCTTC	CASSSASGRDDNEQFF
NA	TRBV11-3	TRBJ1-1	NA	TGTGCCAGCAGCTTCTTCGAGCACCCTGAAGCTTTCTTT	CASSFFEHPEAFF
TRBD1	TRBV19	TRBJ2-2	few	TGTGCCAGTAGTATGAGGAGAAGGGGGCCCGGGGAGCTGTTTTTT	CASSMRRRGPGELFF
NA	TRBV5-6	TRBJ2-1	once	TGTGCCAGCAGCTCGTCCCCCGGCTCCTACAATGAGCAGTTCTTC	CASSSSPGSYNEQFF
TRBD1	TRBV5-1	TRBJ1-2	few	TGCGCCAGCAGCTTAGGACAGGGCTTAGCTAACTATGGCTACACCTTC	CASSLGQGLANYGYTF
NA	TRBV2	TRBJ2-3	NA	TGTGCCAGCAGTGAATCCCAGGAACTGTTCACAGATACGCAGTATTTT	CASSESQELFTDTQYF
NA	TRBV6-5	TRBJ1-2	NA	TGTGCCAGCAGCTCCACAGGAGTTTCCTACACCTTC	CASSSTGVSYTF
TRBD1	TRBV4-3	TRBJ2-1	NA	TGCGCCAGCAGCCAAGAGGGGACAGCTACGGGGCAGTTCTTC	CASSQEGTATGQFF
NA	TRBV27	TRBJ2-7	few	TGTGCCAGCCGCCGCGACACCGAGCAGTACTTC	CASRRDTEQYF
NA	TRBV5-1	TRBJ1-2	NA	TGCGCCAGCAGCTTGGCAGGGAACTATGGCTACACCTTC	CASSLAGNYGYTF
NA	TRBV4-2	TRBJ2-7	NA	TGTGCCAGCAGCCAGGGCCCAGAGGGATTGCGGGCCTACGAGCAGTACTTC	CASSQGPEGLRAYEQYF
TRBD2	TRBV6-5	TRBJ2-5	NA	TGTGCCAGCAGACGCAGGACTAGCTTAGAGACCCAGTACTTC	CASRRRTSLETQYF
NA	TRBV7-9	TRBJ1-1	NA	TGTGCCAGCAGCGTCCAGGAGAACACTGAAGCTTTCTTT	CASSVQENTEAFF
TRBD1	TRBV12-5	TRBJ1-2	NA	TGTGCTAGTGGTTTGGCTACAGGGGTGGGCGGCTACACCTTC	CASGLATGVGGYTF
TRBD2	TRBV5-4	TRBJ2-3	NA	TGTGCCAGCAGCTTGGATTTAGCGGGGGCGCAGTATTTT	CASSLDLAGAQYF
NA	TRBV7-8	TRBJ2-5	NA	TGTGCCAGCAGCTCCGGGGGTATCGGGGAAGAGACCCAGTACTTC	CASSSGGIGEETQYF
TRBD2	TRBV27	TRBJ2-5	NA	TGTGCCAGCAGTCACAACTCCATGGGACTAGCGGGGGCCAAGTACCAAGAGACCCAGTACTTC	CASSHNSMGLAGAKYQETQYF
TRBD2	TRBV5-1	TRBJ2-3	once	TGCGCCAGCAGCTTTTACGCTAGCGGGAAGGCAGATACGCAGTATTTT	CASSFYASGKADTQYF
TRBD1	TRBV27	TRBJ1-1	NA	TGTGCCAGCAGGAGGCGACCCGGGACAGGGAACACTGAAGCTTTCTTT	CASRRRPGTGNTEAFF
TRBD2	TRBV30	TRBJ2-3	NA	TGTGCCTGGAGTGTACCCGGGGGGACTAATACGCAGTATTTT	CAWSVPGGTNTQYF
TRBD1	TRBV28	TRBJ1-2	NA	TGTGCCAGCAGTAATGGACAGGGGGTCGCTACCTATGGCTACACCTTC	CASSNGQGVATYGYTF
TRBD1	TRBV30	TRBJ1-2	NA	TGTGCCTGGAGCTCTTGGGGACATGCGACAGGGCGAAACGGCTACACCTTC	CAWSSWGHATGRNGYTF
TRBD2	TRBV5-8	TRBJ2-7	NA	TGTGCCAGCAGTCGGACTAGCGGGACGACCTACGAGCAGTACTTC	CASSRTSGTTYEQYF
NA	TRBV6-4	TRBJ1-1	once	TGTGCCAGCAGTGAACAGGCTAACACTGAAGCTTTCTTT	CASSEQANTEAFF
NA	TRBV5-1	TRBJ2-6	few	TGCGCCAGCAGCTTGGATCGCGTCCTGACTTTC	CASSLDRVLTF
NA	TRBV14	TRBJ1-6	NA	TGTGCCAGCAGCCAATCAGGGATGCGGAATTCACCCCTCCACTTT	CASSQSGMRNSPLHF
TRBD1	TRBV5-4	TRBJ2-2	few	TGTGCCAGCAGCTGGACAGGGTTGGGGACCGGGGAGCTGTTTTTT	CASSWTGLGTGELFF
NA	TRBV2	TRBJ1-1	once	TGTGCCAGCAGTGGTTACCGAGAGGGAACTGAAGCTTTCTTT	CASSGYREGTEAFF
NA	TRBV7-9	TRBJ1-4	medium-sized	TGTGCCAGCAGCCCCGGGGCAACTAATGAAAAACTGTTTTTT	CASSPGATNEKLFF
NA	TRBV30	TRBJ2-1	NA	NA	CAWGEGSGGKFF
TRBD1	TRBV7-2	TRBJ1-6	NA	TGTGCCAGCAGCCCACAGGGGGATTCACCCCTCCACTTT	CASSPQGDSPLHF
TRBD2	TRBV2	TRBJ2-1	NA	TGTGCCAGCAGTAGGCTCGCGGGGGGGTACAATGAGCAGTTCTTC	CASSRLAGGYNEQFF
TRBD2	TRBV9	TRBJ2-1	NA	TGTGCCAGCAGCGTAGAGTCTAGCGGTTACAATGAGCAGTTCTTC	CASSVESSGYNEQFF
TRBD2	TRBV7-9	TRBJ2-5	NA	TGTGCCAGCAGCTTTTTTCGGCTAGCGGGAGGCAGTGAGACCCAGTACTTC	CASSFFRLAGGSETQYF
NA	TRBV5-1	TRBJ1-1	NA	TGCGCCAGCAGTCAGGACAGTTGGGCTGAAGCTTTCTTT	CASSQDSWAEAFF
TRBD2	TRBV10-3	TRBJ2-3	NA	TGTGCCGCCCGGACTAGCGGGAGCACAGATACGCAGTATTTT	CAARTSGSTDTQYF
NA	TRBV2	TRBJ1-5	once	TGTGCCAGCAGTGAGTTGACTGAACGGGGCAATCAGCCCCAGCATTTT	CASSELTERGNQPQHF
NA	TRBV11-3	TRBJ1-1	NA	TGTGCCAGCAGCCCCCTCGTGGCCCCCTCTAACACTGAAGCTTTCTTT	CASSPLVAPSNTEAFF
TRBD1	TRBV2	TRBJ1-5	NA	TGTGCCAGCAGTGGCCACCGGACAGGGATGCAGCCCCAGCATTTT	CASSGHRTGMQPQHF
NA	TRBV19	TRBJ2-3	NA	TGTGCCAGTAGCGGGGAACGGGAGAATAAAGATACGCAGTATTTT	CASSGERENKDTQYF
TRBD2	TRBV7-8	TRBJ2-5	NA	TGTGCCAGCACTGCCACGCTAGCGGGCCCCGGGGAGACCCAGTACTTC	CASTATLAGPGETQYF
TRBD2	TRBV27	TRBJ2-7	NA	TGTGCCAGCAGGGGGACTAGCGGTTACTCCTACGAGCAGTACTTC	CASRGTSGYSYEQYF
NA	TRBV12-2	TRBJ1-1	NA	TGTGCAAGTCGCTTTCGAGGAACTGAAGCTTTCTTT	CASRFRGTEAFF
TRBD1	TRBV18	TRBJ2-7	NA	TGTGCCAGCTCCCAAAAGGGGGCACAGAGCTCCTACGAGCAGTACTTC	CASSQKGAQSSYEQYF
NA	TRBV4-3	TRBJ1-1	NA	TGCGCCAGCAGCCAAGGGGCCAGGACTGAAGCTTTCTTT	CASSQGARTEAFF
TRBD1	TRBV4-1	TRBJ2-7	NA	TGTGCCAGCAGCCAGATCCCCCGGGACAGGGGTTACGAGCAGTACTTC	CASSQIPRDRGYEQYF
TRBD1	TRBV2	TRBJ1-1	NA	TGTGCCAGCAGAGGACAGGGGAACACTGAAGCTTTCTTT	CASRGQGNTEAFF
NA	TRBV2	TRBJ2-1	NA	TGTGCCAGCAGTGAAGCGGGGCCCCTTTACAATGAGCAGTTCTTC	CASSEAGPLYNEQFF
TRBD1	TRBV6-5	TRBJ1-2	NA	TGTGCCAGCAGACGAGGACAGGGGCTTTATGGCTACACCTTC	CASRRGQGLYGYTF